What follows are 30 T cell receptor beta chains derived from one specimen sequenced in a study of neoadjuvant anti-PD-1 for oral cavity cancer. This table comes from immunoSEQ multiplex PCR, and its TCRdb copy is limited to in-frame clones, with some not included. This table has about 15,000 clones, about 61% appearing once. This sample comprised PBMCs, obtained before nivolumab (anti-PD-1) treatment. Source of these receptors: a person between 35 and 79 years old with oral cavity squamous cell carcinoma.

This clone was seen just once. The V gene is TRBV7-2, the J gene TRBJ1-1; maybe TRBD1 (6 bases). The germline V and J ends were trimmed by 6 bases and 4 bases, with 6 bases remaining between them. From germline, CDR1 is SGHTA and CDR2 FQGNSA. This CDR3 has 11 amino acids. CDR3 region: CASRQGTEAFF. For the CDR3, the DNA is TGTGCCAGCAGACAGGGCACTGAAGCTTTCTTT.

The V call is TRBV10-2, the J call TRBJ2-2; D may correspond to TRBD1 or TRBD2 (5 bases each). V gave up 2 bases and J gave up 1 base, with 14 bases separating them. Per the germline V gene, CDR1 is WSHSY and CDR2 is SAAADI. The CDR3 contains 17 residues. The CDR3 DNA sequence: TGCGCCAGCAGTGAGAGGTGGGGCAGCGGGAACACCGGGGAGCTGTTTTTT. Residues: CASSERWGSGNTGELFF.

The CDR3: CASSLSGVGTGELFF. CDR3 nucleotides: TGTGCCAGCAGCTTATCCGGGGTCGGAACCGGGGAGCTGTTTTTT. This chain connects TRBV11-3 to TRBJ2-2, with D tentatively TRBD2 (5 bases). This CDR3 spans 15 amino acids. The germline gives CDR1 SGHNT, CDR2 YENEEA. Trimming cost V 2 bases and J 5 bases, with 12 bases left between them.

In DNA, the CDR3 is TGTGCCAGCAGCTTGGCTAGCGGTTCCTACAATGAGCAGTTCTTC. Its protein is CASSLASGSYNEQFF. J is TRBJ2-1 and V is TRBV5-8; TRBD2 matches 7 bases. The length of the CDR3 is 15 residues. The germline gives CDR1 SGHTS, CDR2 YDEGEE. Trimming took 0 bases from V and 1 from J; bases not matched to a gene: 1.

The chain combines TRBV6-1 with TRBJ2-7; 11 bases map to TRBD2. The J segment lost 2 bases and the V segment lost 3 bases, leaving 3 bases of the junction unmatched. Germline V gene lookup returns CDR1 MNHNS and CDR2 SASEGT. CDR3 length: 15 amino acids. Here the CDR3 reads CASSEPSGGPYEQYF. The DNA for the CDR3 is TGTGCCAGCAGTGAGCCTAGCGGGGGGCCCTACGAGCAGTACTTC.

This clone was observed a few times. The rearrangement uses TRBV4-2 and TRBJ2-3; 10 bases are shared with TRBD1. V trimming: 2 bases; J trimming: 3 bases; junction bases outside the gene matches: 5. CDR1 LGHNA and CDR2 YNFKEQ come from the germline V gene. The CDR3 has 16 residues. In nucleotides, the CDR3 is TGTGCCAGCAGCCAACCCGACAGGGGGCTGACAGATACGCAGTATTTT. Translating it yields CASSQPDRGLTDTQYF.

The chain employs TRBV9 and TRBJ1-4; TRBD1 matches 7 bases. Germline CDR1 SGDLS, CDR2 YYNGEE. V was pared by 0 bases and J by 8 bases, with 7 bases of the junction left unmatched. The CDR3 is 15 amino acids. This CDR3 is CASSVGQGKGEKLFF. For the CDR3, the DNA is TGTGCCAGCAGCGTAGGACAGGGAAAGGGCGAAAAACTGTTTTTT. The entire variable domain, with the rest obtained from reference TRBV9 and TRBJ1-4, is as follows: DSGVTQTPKHLITATGQRVTLRCSPRSGDLSVYWYQQSLDQGLQFLIQYYNGEERAKGNILERFSAQQFPDLHSELNLSSLELGDSALYFCASSVGQGKGEKLFFGSGTQLSVL.

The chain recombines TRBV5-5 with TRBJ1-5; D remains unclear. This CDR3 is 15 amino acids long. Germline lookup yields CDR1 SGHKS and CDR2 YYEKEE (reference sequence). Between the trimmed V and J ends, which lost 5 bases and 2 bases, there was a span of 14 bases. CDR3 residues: CASRKGLEGNQPQHF. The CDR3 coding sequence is TGTGCCAGCAGAAAGGGATTGGAGGGCAATCAGCCCCAGCATTTT.

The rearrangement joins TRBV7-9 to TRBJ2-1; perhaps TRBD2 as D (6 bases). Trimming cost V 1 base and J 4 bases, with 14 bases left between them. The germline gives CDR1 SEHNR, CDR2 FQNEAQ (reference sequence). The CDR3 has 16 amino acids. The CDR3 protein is CASSLGGGARYNEQFF. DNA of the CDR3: TGTGCCAGCAGCTTAGGTGGAGGGGCCAGATACAATGAGCAGTTCTTC.

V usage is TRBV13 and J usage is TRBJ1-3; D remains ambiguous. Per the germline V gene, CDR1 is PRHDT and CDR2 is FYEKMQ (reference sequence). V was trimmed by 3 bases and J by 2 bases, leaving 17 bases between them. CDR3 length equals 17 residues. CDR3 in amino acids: CASSLGRTPAPGNTIYF. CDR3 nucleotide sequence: TGTGCCAGCAGCTTGGGCCGGACCCCGGCCCCTGGAAACACCATATATTTT.

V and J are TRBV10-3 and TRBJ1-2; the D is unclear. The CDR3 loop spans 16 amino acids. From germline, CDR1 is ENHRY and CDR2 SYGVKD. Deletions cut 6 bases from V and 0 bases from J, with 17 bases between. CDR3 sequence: CAIRIVTAGANYGYTF. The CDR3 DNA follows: TGTGCCATCAGAATCGTCACGGCAGGAGCTAACTATGGCTACACCTTC.

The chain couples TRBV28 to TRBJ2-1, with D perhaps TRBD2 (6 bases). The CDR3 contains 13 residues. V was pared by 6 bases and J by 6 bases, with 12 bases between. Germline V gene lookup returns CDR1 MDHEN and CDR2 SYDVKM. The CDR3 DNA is TGTGCCAGCAGAATAGCGGCCCCCAATGAGCAGTTCTTC. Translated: CASRIAAPNEQFF.

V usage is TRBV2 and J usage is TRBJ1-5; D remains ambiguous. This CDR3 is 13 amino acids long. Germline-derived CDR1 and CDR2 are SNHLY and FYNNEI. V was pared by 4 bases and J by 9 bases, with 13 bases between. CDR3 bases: TGTGCCAGCAGTGCCGGCAAAGTCAGGCCCCAGCATTTT. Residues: CASSAGKVRPQHF.

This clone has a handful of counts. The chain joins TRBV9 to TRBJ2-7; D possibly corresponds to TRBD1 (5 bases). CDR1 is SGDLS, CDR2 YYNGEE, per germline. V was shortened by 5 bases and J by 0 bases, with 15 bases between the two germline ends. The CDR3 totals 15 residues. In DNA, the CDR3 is TGTGCCAGCAGTGAACAGGCCACCGCCTCCTACGAGCAGTACTTC. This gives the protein CASSEQATASYEQYF.

CDR3 in amino acids: CASSLDGQANTEAFF. CDR3 sequence (DNA): TGTGCCAGCAGCTTAGATGGGCAGGCGAACACTGAAGCTTTCTTT. The J gene is TRBJ1-1, the V gene TRBV7-8; unclear D gene. The length of the CDR3 is 15 residues. Germline values: CDR1 SGHVS, CDR2 FQNEAQ. With 1 base removed from V and 1 base from J, the gap between germline ends came to 10 bases.

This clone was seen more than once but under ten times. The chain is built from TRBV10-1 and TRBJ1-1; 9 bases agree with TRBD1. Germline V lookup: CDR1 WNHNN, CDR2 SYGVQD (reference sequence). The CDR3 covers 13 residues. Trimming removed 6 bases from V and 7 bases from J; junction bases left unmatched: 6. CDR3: CASSRTGEGEAFF. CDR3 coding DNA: TGCGCCAGCAGCCGGACAGGGGAAGGTGAAGCTTTCTTT.

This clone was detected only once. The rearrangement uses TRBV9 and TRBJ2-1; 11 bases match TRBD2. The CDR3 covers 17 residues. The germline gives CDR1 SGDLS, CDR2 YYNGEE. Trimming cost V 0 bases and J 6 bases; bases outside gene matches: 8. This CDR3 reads CASSVERLAGKSNEQFF. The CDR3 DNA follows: TGTGCCAGCAGCGTAGAGAGACTAGCGGGGAAATCCAATGAGCAGTTCTTC.

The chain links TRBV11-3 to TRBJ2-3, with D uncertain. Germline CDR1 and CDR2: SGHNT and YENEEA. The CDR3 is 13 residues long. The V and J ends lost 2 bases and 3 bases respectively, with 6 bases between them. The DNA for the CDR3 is TGTGCCAGCAGCTTATCCGGGACAGATACGCAGTATTTT. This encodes CASSLSGTDTQYF. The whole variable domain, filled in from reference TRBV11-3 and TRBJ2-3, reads EAGVVQSPRYKIIEKKQPVAFWCNPISGHNTLYWYLQNLGQGPELLIRYENEEAVDDSQLPKDRFSAERLKGVDSTLKIQPAELGDSAVYLCASSLSGTDTQYFGPGTRLTVL.

The CDR3 is CASSVEPGTGNYGYTF. The CDR3 DNA sequence: TGTGCCAGCAGCGTAGAACCCGGGACAGGGAACTATGGCTACACCTTC. The V call is TRBV9, the J call TRBJ1-2; 9 positions agree with TRBD1. The germline V gene has CDR1 SGDLS and CDR2 YYNGEE. The CDR3 is 16 residues long. V dropped 0 bases and J dropped 2; count of bases not matched to a gene: 5.

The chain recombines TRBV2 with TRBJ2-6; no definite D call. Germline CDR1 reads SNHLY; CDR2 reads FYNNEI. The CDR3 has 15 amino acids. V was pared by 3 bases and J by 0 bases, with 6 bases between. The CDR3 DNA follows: TGTGCCAGCAGTGATTGGGGCTCTGGGGCCAACGTCCTGACTTTC. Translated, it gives CASSDWGSGANVLTF.

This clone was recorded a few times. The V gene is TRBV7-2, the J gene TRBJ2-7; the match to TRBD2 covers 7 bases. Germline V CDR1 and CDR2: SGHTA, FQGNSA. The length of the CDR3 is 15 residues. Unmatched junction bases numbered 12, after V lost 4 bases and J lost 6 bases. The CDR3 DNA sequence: TGTGCCAGCAGCTCACCGGGGAGGGAGGGTTTCGAGCAGTACTTC. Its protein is CASSSPGREGFEQYF.

This CDR3 reads CASSLSGVSYTEAFF. Here the CDR3 DNA reads TGCGCCAGCAGCTTGTCGGGGGTTTCGTACACTGAAGCTTTCTTT. This chain uses TRBV5-1 with TRBJ1-1; maybe TRBD1 (5 bases). CDR3 length equals 15 residues. Trimming left V 1 base short and J 3 bases short, with 13 bases between. Germline V gene sequence: CDR1 SGHRS, CDR2 YFSETQ.

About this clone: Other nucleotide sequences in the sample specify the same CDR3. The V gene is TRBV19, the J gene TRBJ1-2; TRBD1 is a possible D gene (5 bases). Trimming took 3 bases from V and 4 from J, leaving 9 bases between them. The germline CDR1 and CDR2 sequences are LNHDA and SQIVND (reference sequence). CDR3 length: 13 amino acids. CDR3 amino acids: CASSIDSLYGYTF. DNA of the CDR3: TGTGCCAGTAGTATCGACAGCCTCTATGGCTACACCTTC.

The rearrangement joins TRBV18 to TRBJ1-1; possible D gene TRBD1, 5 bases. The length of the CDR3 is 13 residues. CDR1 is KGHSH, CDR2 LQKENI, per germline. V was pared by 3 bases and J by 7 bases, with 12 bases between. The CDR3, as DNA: TGTGCCAGCTCACCCTGGGGGAGCGGTGAAGCTTTCTTT. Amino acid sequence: CASSPWGSGEAFF.

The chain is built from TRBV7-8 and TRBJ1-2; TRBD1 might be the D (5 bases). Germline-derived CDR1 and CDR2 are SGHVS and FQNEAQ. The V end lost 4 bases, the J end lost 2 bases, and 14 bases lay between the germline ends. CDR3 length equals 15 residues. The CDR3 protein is CASSSERDGNYGYTF. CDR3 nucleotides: TGTGCCAGCAGCTCTGAACGGGACGGGAACTATGGCTACACCTTC.

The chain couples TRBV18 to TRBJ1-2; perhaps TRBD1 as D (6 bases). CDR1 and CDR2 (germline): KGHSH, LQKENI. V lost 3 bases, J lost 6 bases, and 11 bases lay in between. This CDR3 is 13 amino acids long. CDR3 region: CASSPQGPNGYTF. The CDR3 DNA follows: TGTGCCAGCTCACCGCAGGGGCCGAATGGCTACACCTTC.

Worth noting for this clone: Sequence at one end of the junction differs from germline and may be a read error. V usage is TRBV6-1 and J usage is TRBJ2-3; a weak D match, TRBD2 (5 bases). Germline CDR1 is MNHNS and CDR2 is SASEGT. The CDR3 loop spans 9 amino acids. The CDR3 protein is CASDYTQYF. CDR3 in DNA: TGTGCCAGCGACTATACACAGTATTTT.

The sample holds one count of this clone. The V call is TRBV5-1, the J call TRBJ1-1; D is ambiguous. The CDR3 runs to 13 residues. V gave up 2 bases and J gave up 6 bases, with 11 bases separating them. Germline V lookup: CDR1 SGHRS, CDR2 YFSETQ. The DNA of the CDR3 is TGCGCCAGCAGCTTCTTGGGAGGCGCTGAAGCTTTCTTT. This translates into CASSFLGGAEAFF.

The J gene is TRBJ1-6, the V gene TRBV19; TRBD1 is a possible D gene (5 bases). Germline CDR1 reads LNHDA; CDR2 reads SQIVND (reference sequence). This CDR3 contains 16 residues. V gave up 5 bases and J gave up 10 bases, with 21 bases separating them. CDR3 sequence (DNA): TGTGCCAGTAGTCCCAAAGGCCCAGGGTTGGGATCACCCCTCCACTTT. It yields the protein CASSPKGPGLGSPLHF.

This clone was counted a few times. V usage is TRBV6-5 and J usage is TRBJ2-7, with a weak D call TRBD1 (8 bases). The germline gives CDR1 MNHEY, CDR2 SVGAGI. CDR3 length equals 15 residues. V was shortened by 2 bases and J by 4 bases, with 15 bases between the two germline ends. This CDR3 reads CASSYNRGGGYEQYF. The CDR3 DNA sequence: TGTGCCAGCAGTTACAACAGGGGGGGAGGGTACGAGCAGTACTTC.